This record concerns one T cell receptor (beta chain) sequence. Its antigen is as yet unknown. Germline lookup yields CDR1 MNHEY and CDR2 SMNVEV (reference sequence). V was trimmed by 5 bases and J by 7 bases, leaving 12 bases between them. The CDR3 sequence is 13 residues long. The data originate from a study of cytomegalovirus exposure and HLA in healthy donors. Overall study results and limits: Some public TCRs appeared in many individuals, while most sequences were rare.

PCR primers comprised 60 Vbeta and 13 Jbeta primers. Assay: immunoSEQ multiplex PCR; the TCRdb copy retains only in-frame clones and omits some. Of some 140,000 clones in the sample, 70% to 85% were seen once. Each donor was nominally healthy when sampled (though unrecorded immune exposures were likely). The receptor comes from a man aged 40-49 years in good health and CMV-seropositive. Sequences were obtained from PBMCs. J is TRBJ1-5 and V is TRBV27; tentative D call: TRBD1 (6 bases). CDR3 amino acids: CASSAYRDQPQHF. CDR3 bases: TGTGCCAGCAGTGCATACAGGGACCAGCCCCAGCATTTT.